The clone carrying this T cell receptor beta chain was seen a handful of times. As yet, its antigen is unknown. The data originate from a study of T cell repertoires in cytomegalovirus infection. For the study at large: Matching HLA type, along with CMV infection, was indicated by public TCR beta signatures.

One entry per CDR3 protein, called by TCRdb with MiXCR from the reads. The sample comprises around 750,000 distinct CDR3 sequences, approximately 29% of which are singletons, and about an eighth rests with the top ten. The CDR3 is made up of 13 amino acids. Germline V gene sequence: CDR1 LGHNT, CDR2 FRNRAP. Trimming took off 6 bases at V and 4 bases at J, with 10 bases between the two ends. The chain has TRBV12-5 and TRBJ1-5, with D uncertain. Here the sequenced sample was cultured CD8+ T cells from PBMCs, taken from culture after CMV antigen stimulation. The TCR sequence derives from a human donor in good health (CMV status not recorded). Some clones in this sample may be carry-over from other donors' samples. As DNA, the CDR3 is TGTGCTAGTGGCACAAACATTAATCAGCCCCAGCATTTT. It codes for CASGTNINQPQHF.